The T cell receptor (beta chain) under discussion was sequenced for a study of identical twins. Whole-study findings and limits: The abundant beta clonotypes from cord blood had fewer insertions, and memory repertoires had none of this. Zero-insertion findings could be partly confounded by invariant cells (MAIT and iNKT cells). Alpha sequences that were out-of-frame and twin-shared showed an excess of low generation probability.

This clonotype was detected many times. The antigen is unknown. Healthy Caucasians alone served as donors. MiXCR, applied by TCRdb to the 5' RACE reads, yields one record per CDR3 protein. The sample comprises 310,000 or so distinct CDR3 sequences, roughly 9.7% of which are singletons, and approximately 7% rests with the top ten. Another study also made use of these data, one on yellow fever vaccine responses in identical twins.

The receptor was isolated from a woman aged 18-35 years in good health. The sample was CD8+ T cells sorted from blood.

For the CDR3, the DNA is TGTGCCAGCAGCCAAGTAGGCGGACTAGTGGAGACCCAGTACTTC. Protein sequence: CASSQVGGLVETQYF. V is TRBV7-2 and J is TRBJ2-5, with TRBD2 matching over 7 bases. Germline lookup yields CDR1 SGHTA and CDR2 FQGNSA. Unmatched junction bases numbered 11, after V lost 5 bases and J lost 5 bases. The CDR3 runs to 15 residues. Together with reference TRBV7-2 and TRBJ2-5, the CDR3 gives the full variable domain: GAGVSQSPSNKVTEKGKDVELRCDPISGHTALYWYRQSLGQGLEFLIYFQGNSAPDKSGLPSDRFSAERTGGSVSTLTIQRTQQEDSAVYLCASSQVGGLVETQYFGPGTRLLVL.